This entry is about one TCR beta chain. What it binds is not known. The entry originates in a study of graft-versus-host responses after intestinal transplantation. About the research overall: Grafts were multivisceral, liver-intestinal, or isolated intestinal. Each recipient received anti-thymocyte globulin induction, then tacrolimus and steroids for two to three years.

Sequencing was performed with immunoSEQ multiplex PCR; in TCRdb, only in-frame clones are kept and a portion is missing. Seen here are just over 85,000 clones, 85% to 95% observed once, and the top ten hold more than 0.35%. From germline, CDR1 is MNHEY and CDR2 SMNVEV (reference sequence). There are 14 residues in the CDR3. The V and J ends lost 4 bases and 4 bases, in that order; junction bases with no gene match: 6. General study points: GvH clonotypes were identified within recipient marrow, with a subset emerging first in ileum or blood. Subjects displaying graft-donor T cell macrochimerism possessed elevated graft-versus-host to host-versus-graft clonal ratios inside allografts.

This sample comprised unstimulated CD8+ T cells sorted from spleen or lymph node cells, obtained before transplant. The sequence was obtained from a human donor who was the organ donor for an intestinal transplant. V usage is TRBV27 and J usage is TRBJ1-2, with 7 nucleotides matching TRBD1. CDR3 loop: CASSWTRDSYGYTF. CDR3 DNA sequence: TGTGCCAGCAGTTGGACCCGGGACAGCTATGGCTACACCTTC.